This T cell receptor beta chain was observed in a study of cytomegalovirus exposure and HLA in healthy donors. As regards this clone: Its specificity is not known.

This PCR relied on a set of 60 Vbeta primers and 13 Jbeta primers. TCRdb's copy holds only in-frame clones and misses some; the assay was immunoSEQ multiplex PCR. This sample carries about 180,000 clones, roughly 78% of them seen once, and the ten largest clones take 1.5% to 2%. Study results and limitations: Evidence from a later analysis indicated that most CMV-associated TCR beta chains looked HLA-restricted.

The sequenced sample consisted of PBMCs. This clonotype originated in a woman aged 25 to 39 in good health and CMV-seronegative.

CDR3 in amino acids: CAWGGLVSSYNEQFF. In DNA, the CDR3 is TGTGCCTGGGGAGGTCTGGTTAGCTCCTACAATGAGCAGTTCTTC. This chain connects TRBV30 to TRBJ2-1, with a possible D match to TRBD2 (5 bases). Germline-derived CDR1 and CDR2 are GTSNPN and SVGIG (reference sequence). This CDR3 is built from 15 residues. V was trimmed by 5 bases and J by 0 bases, leaving 14 bases between them.